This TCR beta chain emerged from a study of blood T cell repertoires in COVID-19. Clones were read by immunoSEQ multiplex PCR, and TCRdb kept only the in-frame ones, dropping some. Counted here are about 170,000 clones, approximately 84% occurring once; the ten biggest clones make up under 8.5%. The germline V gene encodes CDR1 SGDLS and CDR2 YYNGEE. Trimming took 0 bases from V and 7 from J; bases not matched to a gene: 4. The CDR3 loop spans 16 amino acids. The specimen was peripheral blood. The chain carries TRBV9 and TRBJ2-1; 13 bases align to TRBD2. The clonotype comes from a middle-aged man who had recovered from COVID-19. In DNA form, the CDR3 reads TGTGCCAGCAGCGTAGCGGGGGGACTAGCGGGGAATGAGCAGTTCTTC. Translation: CASSVAGGLAGNEQFF.